This TCR beta chain was retrieved from a study of T cell repertoires in cytomegalovirus infection (dated by TCRdb to the late 2010s). Turning to the overall study: Because public TCR beta signatures pointed to carriage of CMV infection together with the matching HLA type, the HLA type of each donor mattered for the analysis. General study outcomes and caveats: Cumulative frequency of public TCR beta family members discriminated carriers of CMV infection plus the relevant HLA type in this cohort and an independent 352-donor cohort. The ex vivo response was dominated by HLA-C-restricted CMV-specific TCR beta clonotypes, which also provided the single most frequent clonotype in two of eight donors.

Sequencing was carried out with an Illumina HiSeq 1500. In TCRdb, the public reads were trimmed at Q25 with fastp and aligned with MiXCR, with productive beta chains retained. CDR3 protein sequences are deduplicated, and each keeps its most common genes and DNA. For this sample the table gives around 530,000 distinct CDR3 sequences, of which less than 30% were detected only once. The ten largest clones take up roughly 13% of the sample. As concerns this clonotype: Its antigen remains undetermined. No much larger clonotype is one base removed from it; base qualities were not supplied.

The CDR3 holds 12 amino acids from the cysteine to the phenylalanine. Only the CDR3 DNA is retained, 36 bases long and in frame from the first base. V loses 8 bases, J loses 7 bases, and the germline ends lie 14 bases apart. CDR1 is given as MNHNS and CDR2 as SASEGT, both from the germline V gene. The chain couples TRBV6-1 to TRBJ1-2; TRBD1 could be the D gene, as 6 bases match. The receptor comes from a human donor in good health (CMV status not recorded). Some clones in this sample may be carry-over from other donors' samples. Sequencing was carried out using PBMCs. The CDR3 region has the sequence CASGQSQVGYTF. The DNA reads TGTGCCAGCGGACAGAGTCAGGTTGGCTACACCTTC.